This section outlines one T cell receptor beta chain sequence together with its context. What it binds is unknown. The data were produced by immunoSEQ multiplex PCR, yet TCRdb's version contains in-frame clones alone and is incomplete. The profile shows around 56,000 clones, over 75% of them singletons. This record comes from a study of OX40 agonist ivuxolimab in advanced cancers. General study points: More expanded clones were seen, on average, in CD8+ T cells than in CD4+.

Sequencing was performed on CD4+ or CD8+ T cells sorted from blood, taken in a trial of the OX40 agonist ivuxolimab. The origin of this receptor is an adult with an advanced solid tumor such as melanoma, head and neck, liver or kidney cancer.

The DNA for the CDR3 is TGTGCCTCAGGTGACAACACTGAAGCTTTCTTT. It yields the protein CASGDNTEAFF. V is TRBV10-3 and J is TRBJ1-1; D unclear. V lost 11 bases and J 2 bases, leaving 9 bases between the germline ends. This CDR3 is built from 11 residues. The V gene's germline CDR1 is ENHRY and CDR2 SYGVKD.